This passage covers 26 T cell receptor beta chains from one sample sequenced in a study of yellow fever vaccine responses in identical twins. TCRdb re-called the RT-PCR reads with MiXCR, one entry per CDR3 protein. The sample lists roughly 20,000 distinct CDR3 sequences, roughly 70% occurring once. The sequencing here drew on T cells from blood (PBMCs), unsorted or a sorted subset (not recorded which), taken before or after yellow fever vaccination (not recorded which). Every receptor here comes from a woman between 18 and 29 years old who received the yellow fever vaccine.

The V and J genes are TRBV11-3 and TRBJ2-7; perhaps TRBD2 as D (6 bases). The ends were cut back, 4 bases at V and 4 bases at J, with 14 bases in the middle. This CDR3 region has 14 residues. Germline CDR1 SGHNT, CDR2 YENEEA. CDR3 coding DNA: TGTGCCAGCAGCTACAGGACGGGGGTTTACGAGCAGTACTTC. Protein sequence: CASSYRTGVYEQYF.

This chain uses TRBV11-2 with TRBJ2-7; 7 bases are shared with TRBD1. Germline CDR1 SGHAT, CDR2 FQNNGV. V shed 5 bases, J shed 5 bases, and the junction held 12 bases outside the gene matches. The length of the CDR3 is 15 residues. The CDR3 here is CASSVSWTGGNEQYV. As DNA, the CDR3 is TGTGCCAGCAGCGTTAGTTGGACAGGAGGTAACGAGCAGTACGTC.

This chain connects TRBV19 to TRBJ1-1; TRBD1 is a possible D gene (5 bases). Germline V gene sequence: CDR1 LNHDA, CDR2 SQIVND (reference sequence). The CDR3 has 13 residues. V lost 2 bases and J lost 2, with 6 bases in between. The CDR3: CASSIQGNTEAFF. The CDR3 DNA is TGTGCCAGTAGTATACAGGGAAACACTGAAGCTTTCTTT.

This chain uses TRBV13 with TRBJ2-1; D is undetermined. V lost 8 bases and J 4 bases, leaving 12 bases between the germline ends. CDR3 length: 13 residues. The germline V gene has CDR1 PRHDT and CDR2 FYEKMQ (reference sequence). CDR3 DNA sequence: TGTGCCAGCCCGGACGTAGGGTACAATGAGCAGTTCTTC. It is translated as CASPDVGYNEQFF.

The CDR3: CASSQGGGISYEQYF. The CDR3 DNA reads as TGTGCCAGCAGCCAAGGCGGGGGCATCTCCTACGAGCAGTACTTC. The chain carries TRBV3-1 and TRBJ2-7, with D perhaps matching TRBD2 (7 bases). The CDR3 spans 15 residues. Trimming stripped 1 base from V and 0 bases from J, with 10 bases between. Germline V gives CDR1 LGHDT, CDR2 YNNKEL (reference sequence).

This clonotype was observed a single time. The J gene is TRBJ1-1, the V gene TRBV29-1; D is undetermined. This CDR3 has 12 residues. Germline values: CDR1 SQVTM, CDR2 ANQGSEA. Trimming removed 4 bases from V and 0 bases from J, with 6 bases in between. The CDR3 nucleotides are TGCAGCGTTGCCCAACTGAACACTGAAGCTTTCTTT. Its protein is CSVAQLNTEAFF.

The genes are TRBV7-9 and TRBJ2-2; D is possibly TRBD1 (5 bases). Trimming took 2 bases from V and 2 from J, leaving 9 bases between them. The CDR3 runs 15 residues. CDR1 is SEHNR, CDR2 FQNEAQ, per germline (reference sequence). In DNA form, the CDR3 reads TGTGCCAGCAGCTTACAGGGAAGCAACACCGGGGAGCTGTTTTTT. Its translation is CASSLQGSNTGELFF.

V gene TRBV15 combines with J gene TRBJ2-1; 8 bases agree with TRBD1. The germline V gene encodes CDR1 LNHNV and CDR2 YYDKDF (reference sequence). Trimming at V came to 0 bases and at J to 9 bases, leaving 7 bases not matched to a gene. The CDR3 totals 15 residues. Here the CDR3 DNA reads TGTGCCACCAGCAGAGACGGGACAGGTTGGGCTGAGCAGTTCTTC. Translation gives CATSRDGTGWAEQFF.

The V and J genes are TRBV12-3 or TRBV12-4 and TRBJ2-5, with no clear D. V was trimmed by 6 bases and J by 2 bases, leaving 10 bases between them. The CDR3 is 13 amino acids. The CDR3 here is CASSQPLQETQYF. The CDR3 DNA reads TGTGCCAGCAGCCAGCCCCTACAAGAGACCCAGTACTTC.

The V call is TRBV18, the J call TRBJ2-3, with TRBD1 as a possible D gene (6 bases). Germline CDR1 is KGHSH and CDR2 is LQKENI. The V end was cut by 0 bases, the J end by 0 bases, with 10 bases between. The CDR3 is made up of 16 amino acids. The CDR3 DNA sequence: TGTGCCAGCTCACCACCGCACAGGGACAGCACAGATACGCAGTATTTT. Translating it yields CASSPPHRDSTDTQYF.

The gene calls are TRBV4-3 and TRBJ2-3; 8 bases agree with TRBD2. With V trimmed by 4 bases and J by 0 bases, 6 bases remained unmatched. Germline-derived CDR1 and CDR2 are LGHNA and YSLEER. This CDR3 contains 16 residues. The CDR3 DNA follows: TGCGCCAGCAGCCCCGAACTAGCGGCAAGCACAGATACGCAGTATTTT. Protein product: CASSPELAASTDTQYF.

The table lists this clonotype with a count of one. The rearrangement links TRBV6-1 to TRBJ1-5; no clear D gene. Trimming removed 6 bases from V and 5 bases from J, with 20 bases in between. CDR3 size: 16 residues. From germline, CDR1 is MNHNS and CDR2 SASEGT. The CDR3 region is CASRDRPTGKDQPQHF. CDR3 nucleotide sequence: TGTGCCAGCAGAGATAGACCGACGGGGAAGGATCAGCCCCAGCATTTT.

DNA for the CDR3: TGCAGCGTTCCCGGGACTAGCGCCTACAATGAGCAGTTCTTC. Translating gives CSVPGTSAYNEQFF. V usage is TRBV29-1 and J usage is TRBJ2-1; 10 bases agree with TRBD2. CDR1 and CDR2 from the germline V gene are SQVTM and ANQGSEA. V lost 5 bases to trimming and J lost 2 bases; unmatched junction nucleotides: 3. The CDR3 loop spans 14 amino acids.

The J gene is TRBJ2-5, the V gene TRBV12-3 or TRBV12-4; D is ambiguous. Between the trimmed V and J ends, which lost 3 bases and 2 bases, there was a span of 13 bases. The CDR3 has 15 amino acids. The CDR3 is CASSFVAGTQETQYF. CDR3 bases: TGTGCCAGCAGTTTCGTGGCAGGAACGCAAGAGACCCAGTACTTC.

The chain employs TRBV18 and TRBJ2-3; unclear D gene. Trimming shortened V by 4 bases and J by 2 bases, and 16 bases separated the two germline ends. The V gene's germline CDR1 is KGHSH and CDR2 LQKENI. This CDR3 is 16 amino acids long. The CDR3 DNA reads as TGTGCCAGCTCACTGAACATCCAGCATAACACAGATACGCAGTATTTT. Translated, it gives CASSLNIQHNTDTQYF.

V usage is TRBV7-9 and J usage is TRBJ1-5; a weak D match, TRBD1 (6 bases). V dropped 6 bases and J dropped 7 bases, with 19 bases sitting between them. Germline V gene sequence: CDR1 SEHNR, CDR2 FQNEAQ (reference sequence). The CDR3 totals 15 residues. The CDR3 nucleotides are TGTGCCAGCAGTCCAAATACAGGGCCGGAACAGCCCCAGCATTTT. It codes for CASSPNTGPEQPQHF. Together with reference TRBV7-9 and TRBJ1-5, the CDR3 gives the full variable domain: DTGVSQNPRHKITKRGQNVTFRCDPISEHNRLYWYRQTLGQGPEFLTYFQNEAQLEKSRLLSDRFSAERPKGSFSTLEIQRTEQGDSAMYLCASSPNTGPEQPQHFGDGTRLSIL.

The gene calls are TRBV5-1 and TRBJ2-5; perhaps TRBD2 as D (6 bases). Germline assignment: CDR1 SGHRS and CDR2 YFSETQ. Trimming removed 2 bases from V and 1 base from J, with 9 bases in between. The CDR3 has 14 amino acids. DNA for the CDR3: TGCGCCAGCAGCTTCACTAGCCCCCAAGAGACCCAGTACTTC. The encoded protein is CASSFTSPQETQYF.

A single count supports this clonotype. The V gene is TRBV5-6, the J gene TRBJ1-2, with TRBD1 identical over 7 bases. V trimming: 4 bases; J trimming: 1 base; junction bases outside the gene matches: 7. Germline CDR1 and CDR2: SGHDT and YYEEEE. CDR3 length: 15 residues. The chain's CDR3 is CASSMLGTDNYGYTF. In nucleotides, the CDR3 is TGTGCCAGCAGCATGCTCGGGACAGATAACTATGGCTACACCTTC.

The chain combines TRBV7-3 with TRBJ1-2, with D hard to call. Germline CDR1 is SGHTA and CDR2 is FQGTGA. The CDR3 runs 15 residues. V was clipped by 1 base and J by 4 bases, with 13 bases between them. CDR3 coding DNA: TGTGCCAGCAGCTTAAAGTGGGTCTACCCCTATGGCTACACCTTC. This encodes CASSLKWVYPYGYTF.

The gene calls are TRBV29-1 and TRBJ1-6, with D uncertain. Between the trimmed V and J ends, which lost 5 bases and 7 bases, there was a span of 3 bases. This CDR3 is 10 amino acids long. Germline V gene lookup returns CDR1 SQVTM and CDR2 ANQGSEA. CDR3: CSVTNSPLHF. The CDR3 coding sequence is TGCAGCGTTACAAATTCACCCCTCCACTTT.

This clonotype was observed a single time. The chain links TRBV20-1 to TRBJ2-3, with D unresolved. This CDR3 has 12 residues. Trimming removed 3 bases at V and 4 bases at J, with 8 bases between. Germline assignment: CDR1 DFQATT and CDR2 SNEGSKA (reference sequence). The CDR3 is CSASRQSDTQYF. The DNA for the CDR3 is TGCAGTGCTAGCCGGCAGTCAGATACGCAGTATTTT.

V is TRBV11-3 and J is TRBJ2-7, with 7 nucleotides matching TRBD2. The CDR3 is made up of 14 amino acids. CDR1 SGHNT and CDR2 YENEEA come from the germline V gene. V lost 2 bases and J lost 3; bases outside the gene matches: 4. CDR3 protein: CASSLNGGSYEQYF. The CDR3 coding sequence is TGTGCCAGCAGCTTAAATGGCGGGAGCTACGAGCAGTACTTC.

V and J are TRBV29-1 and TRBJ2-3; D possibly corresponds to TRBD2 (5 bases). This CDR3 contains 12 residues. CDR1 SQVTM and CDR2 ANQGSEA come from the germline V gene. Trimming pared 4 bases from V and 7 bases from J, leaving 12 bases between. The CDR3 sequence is CSVAPGMNTQYF. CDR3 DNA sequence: TGCAGCGTTGCGCCCGGGATGAATACGCAGTATTTT.

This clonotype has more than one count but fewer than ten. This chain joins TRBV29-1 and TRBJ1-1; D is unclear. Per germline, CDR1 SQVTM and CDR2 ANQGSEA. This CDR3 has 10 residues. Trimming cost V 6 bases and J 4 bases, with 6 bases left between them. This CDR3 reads CSVSRTEAFF. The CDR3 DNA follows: TGCAGCGTCTCCCGCACTGAAGCTTTCTTT.

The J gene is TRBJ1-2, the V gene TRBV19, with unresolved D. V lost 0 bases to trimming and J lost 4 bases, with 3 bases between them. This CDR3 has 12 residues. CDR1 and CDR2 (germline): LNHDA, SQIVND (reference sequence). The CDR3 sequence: CASSIDIYGYTF. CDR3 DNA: TGTGCCAGTAGTATAGATATCTATGGCTACACCTTC.

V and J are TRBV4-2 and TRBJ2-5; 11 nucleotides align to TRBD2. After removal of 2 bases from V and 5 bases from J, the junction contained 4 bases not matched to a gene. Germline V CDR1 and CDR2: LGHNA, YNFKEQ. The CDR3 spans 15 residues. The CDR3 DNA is TGTGCCAGCAGCCAAATAGCGGGGGGGTTGGAGACCCAGTACTTC. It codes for CASSQIAGGLETQYF.